The source of this T cell receptor (beta chain) is a study of T cells in Graves' hyperthyroidism and ophthalmopathy (dated by TCRdb to about 2019). Turning to the overall study: Peripheral blood samples were taken at initial diagnosis, before any treatment was given. To identify TCR V-J signatures that set the groups apart, the researchers used a discovery cohort of about a hundred patients, made up of roughly 45 with Graves' ophthalmopathy and some 58 with stable Graves' hyperthyroidism. Prospective prediction of ophthalmopathy was tested in an independent validation cohort of approximately 18 hyperthyroidism patients and 15 to 17 patients who later progressed to ophthalmopathy. The roughly 99 discovery patients were divided at random into training and test sets in a 7:3 ratio. In roughly six Graves' hyperthyroidism patients, the study also compared T-cell repertoires from thyroid tissue with T-cell repertoires from blood. Once sampling was done, hyperthyroidism patients were given methimazole at a starting dose of 30 mg daily, whereas ophthalmopathy patients were given high-dose intravenous methylprednisolone. TCR Vbeta CDR3 sequencing of approximately 140 peripheral blood samples (approximately 44 ophthalmopathy, 75 to 80 hyperthyroidism and approximately 17 progressor patients) is reported in the paper. The study at large found these results: No statistical method was used to set the sample size in advance, and investigators knew the group allocation. A model built on a 13 V-J signature distinguished ophthalmopathy from stable hyperthyroidism, reaching roughly 88% sensitivity and around 82% specificity in cross-validation and 80%/75% in testing. Blood samples also contained most of the expanded thyroid clonotypes (frequency above 0.001), which suggests that blood repertoires may reflect thyroid immune responses. In validation, progression to ophthalmopathy was predicted by the model with 70.59% sensitivity and approximately 78% specificity, a median of about 6.8 months before onset.

The CDR3 spans 13 residues, from the cysteine through the phenylalanine. CDR3 DNA only is kept here, 39 bases in frame from base 1. As encoded in the germline V gene, CDR1 is MNHNS while CDR2 is SASEGT. Trimming takes 7 bases off V and 7 bases off J; junction bases not matched to a gene: 7. The table lists this clonotype with many counts. Its antigen specificity is not known. Base qualities are not at hand, and no much larger clone is one base apart. A patient counted as having stable Graves' hyperthyroidism if no progression to ophthalmopathy occurred over 18 months of follow-up. Hyperthyroidism patients were newly diagnosed, with disease duration under 2 months, and aged 18 to 65 years. Patients with uncontrolled infections, other autoimmune diseases, pregnancy or lactation were excluded. Diagnoses were based on clinical symptoms, serum thyroxine and TRAb, thyroid ultrasound and orbital computed tomography. Ficoll-Paque density gradient centrifugation was used to isolate PBMCs from about 9 ml of fresh peripheral blood. Total RNA was extracted using Trizol reagent, and RNA quality was assessed on an Agilent 2100 Bioanalyzer.

Amplification of TCR beta CDR3 regions was carried out from RNA transcripts. For the first round of RT-PCR on the TCR CDR3, the HTBI primer set was used together with the Qiagen OneStep RT-PCR kit. The libraries were constructed in a second round of multiplex PCR and then size-selected and purified. Sequencing of the libraries was done on an Illumina HiSeq2000 using paired-end 100 bp reads. Regarding the original processing steps: SOAPnuke was used to process the raw data, throwing out any read that contained adapters or uncalled bases, had a mean Phred below 15, or lacked an exact constant-primer or identifier match. High-quality paired reads were merged with COPE v1.2.5, and unique nucleotide sequences were defined as clonotypes. MiTCR v1.1 was used to align the clonotypes against IMGT TRBV, TRBD and TRBJ reference segments. Analysis was restricted to V-J combinations with a frequency above 0.0001, which covered 98% to 99.2% of repertoires. A TCS score was defined as the ratio between F50 (clonal expansion) and ExV (chaos), using BLOSUM62-based TCRdist between CDR3 peptides within each V-J. Welch's t-statistics and random forest reduced roughly 530 V-J features to 10 to 15, which were used in a naive Bayes classifier (R e1071). TCRdb's own reprocessing of the public reads used fastp at Q25 and MiXCR and kept productive beta chains. Every CDR3 protein is listed once, alongside the most common genes and DNA of its rows. TCRdb, not the original authors, processed these V and J calls. This sample is represented by approximately 400,000 distinct CDR3 sequences; approximately 25% of them were singletons. About 73% of the sample is in the top ten clones.

The receptor was isolated from a man aged 45-65 years with Graves' hyperthyroidism. Sequences were obtained from blood. Recombination connected TRBV6-1 to TRBJ2-1, with TRBD2 matching 7 junction bases. The nucleotide sequence reads TGTGCCAGCAATCCTAGCGGATCTAATGAGCAGTTCTTC. It is translated as CASNPSGSNEQFF.